The 11 T cell receptor beta chains in this list originate from one sample, sequenced in a study of identical twins (TCRdb year 2016). The receptor library was made with 5' RACE. Sequencing relied on an Illumina HiSeq 2000. TCRdb trimmed the raw reads at Q25, called clones with MiXCR and kept productive beta chains. Records with the same CDR3 protein are collapsed into one entry carrying the most frequent genes and DNA. This sample lists approximately 670,000 distinct CDR3 sequences; over 5% were detected once. Roughly 1.8% of the sample is taken by the ten largest. Sequences were obtained from naive T cells sorted from blood. What the cell subset or site label conveys for this sample: cells isolated with a human naive T-cell isolation kit. The origin of the receptors is a man between 18 and 35 years old in good health.

This chain connects TRBV2 to TRBJ2-2; maybe TRBD2 (5 bases). CDR1 and CDR2 (germline): SNHLY, FYNNEI. This CDR3 has 12 residues. Trimming took off 6 bases at V and 8 bases at J, with 10 bases between the two ends. CDR3 nucleotides: TGTGCCAGCAGGCGGGTCGGTGGGGAGCTGTTTTTT. This translates into CASRRVGGELFF.

Comment on this clonotype: Given a much more abundant clone one base away, this may be a read error. The chain has TRBV20-1 and TRBJ2-1; 7 bases fit TRBD1. J gave up 3 bases and V 3 bases, and 2 bases lay outside the gene matches. The germline gives CDR1 DFQATT, CDR2 SNEGSKA (reference sequence). The CDR3 spans 13 residues. This chain's CDR3 is CSASGTVYNEQFF. The CDR3 DNA sequence: TGCAGTGCTAGTGGGACAGTCTACAATGAGCAGTTCTTC.

This clonotype has at least ten counts. This chain uses TRBV29-1 with TRBJ2-3, with a weak D call TRBD2 (6 bases). In germline, CDR1 is SQVTM, CDR2 ANQGSEA. The V and J ends lost 8 bases and 1 base respectively, with 13 bases between them. This CDR3 has 13 residues. The CDR3 loop reads CSLWGTRTDTQYF. CDR3 coding DNA: TGCAGCCTTTGGGGGACTCGCACAGATACGCAGTATTTT.

This clonotype was observed a handful of times. The genes are TRBV9 and TRBJ2-5, with D possibly being TRBD1 or TRBD2 (6 bases each). Germline CDR1 and CDR2: SGDLS and YYNGEE. Trimming pared 0 bases from V and 5 bases from J, leaving 14 bases between. CDR3 length: 15 residues. The CDR3 bases are TGTGCCAGCAGCGTAGTGTGGGGGGCGATTGAGACCCAGTACTTC. This translates into CASSVVWGAIETQYF.

The chain carries TRBV19 and TRBJ1-1; the D gene is possibly TRBD1 (6 bases). CDR1 LNHDA and CDR2 SQIVND come from the germline V gene (reference sequence). CDR3 length: 11 amino acids. Deletions cut 7 bases from V and 12 bases from J, with 15 bases between. The CDR3 nucleotides are TGTGCCAGTATAGGGGGTCCCGAAACTTTCTTT. It codes for CASIGGPETFF.

This clonotype was found many times. This rearrangement joins TRBV12-3 or TRBV12-4 to TRBJ1-1; 8 bases fit TRBD1. There are 14 residues in the CDR3. V gave up 5 bases and J gave up 4 bases; unmatched junction bases: 6. The CDR3 nucleotides read TGTGCCAGCAGTACGGACAGGGCAACCACTGAAGCTTTCTTT. Translating it yields CASSTDRATTEAFF.

The gene calls are TRBV6-1 and TRBJ1-4, with TRBD1 as a possible D gene (6 bases). Germline V lookup: CDR1 MNHNS, CDR2 SASEGT. The CDR3 consists of 15 residues. With 4 bases removed from V and 5 bases from J, the gap between germline ends came to 14 bases. CDR3 protein: CASSALGGLNEKLFF. CDR3 DNA: TGTGCCAGCAGTGCGCTGGGGGGCTTGAATGAAAAACTGTTTTTT.

This clonotype was counted many times. The chain couples TRBV7-2 to TRBJ2-5; a possible D gene is TRBD2 (6 bases). CDR3 size: 15 residues. Looked up from germline, CDR1 is SGHTA and CDR2 is FQGNSA. V lost 2 bases to trimming and J lost 5 bases, with 15 bases between them. In DNA form, the CDR3 reads TGTGCCAGCAGCTTAATGACTAGTCTTCGGGAGACCCAGTACTTC. It yields the protein CASSLMTSLRETQYF. Full variable domain (outside the CDR3, taken from reference TRBV7-2 and TRBJ2-5): GAGVSQSPSNKVTEKGKDVELRCDPISGHTALYWYRQSLGQGLEFLIYFQGNSAPDKSGLPSDRFSAERTGGSVSTLTIQRTQQEDSAVYLCASSLMTSLRETQYFGPGTRLLVL.

This clonotype was seen repeatedly, ten times or more. V is TRBV20-1 and J is TRBJ1-5; perhaps TRBD1 as D (5 bases). The CDR3 runs 14 residues. CDR1 and CDR2 from the germline V gene are DFQATT and SNEGSKA (reference sequence). V lost 1 base, J lost 11 bases, and 18 bases lay in between. The DNA of the CDR3 is TGCAGTGCTAGAGGCCCAGGGCCCCAGGGAGCCCAGCATTTT. It specifies CSARGPGPQGAQHF.

This clonotype was observed at least ten times. The chain is built from TRBV25-1 and TRBJ2-5; TRBD2 matches 9 bases. CDR3 size: 13 residues. CDR1 MGHDK and CDR2 SYGVNS come from the germline V gene. The V gene end was trimmed by 10 bases and the J gene end by 5 bases; junction bases not matched to a gene: 8. The CDR3 nucleotides read TGTGCCACCCAACTAGCGGGCGGGGAGACCCAGTACTTC. It yields the protein CATQLAGGETQYF.

In this sample, this clonotype turned up a few times. The chain carries TRBV5-1 and TRBJ2-7; tentatively, D is TRBD2 (5 bases). CDR1 SGHRS and CDR2 YFSETQ come from the germline V gene. V gave up 6 bases and J gave up 5 bases, with 15 bases separating them. The CDR3 length is 13 residues. As DNA, the CDR3 is TGCGCCAGCACCCGTAACCTCGGGGACGAGCAGTACTTC. It is translated as CASTRNLGDEQYF.